The sequence of this TCR beta chain was determined in a study of cytomegalovirus exposure and HLA in healthy donors. On the study more broadly: Among 150 million to 200 million T cells, an earlier analysis found roughly 100 million unique TCR beta sequences. Whole-study findings and limits: Earlier analysis found most TCR beta V segments productive about 87% or about 30% of the time. In a later analysis, TCR association rates varied by HLA locus: DRB1 most, HLA-C fewest.

To note about this clone: Its antigen remains unknown.

Germline loops: CDR1 SQVTM, CDR2 ANQGSEA. The CDR3 runs to 14 residues. V was pared by 6 bases and J by 4 bases, with 8 bases of the junction left unmatched. Primers for the PCR totalled 60 Vbeta and 13 Jbeta. Only in-frame clones appear in the TCRdb table, and some are missing; sequencing was by immunoSEQ multiplex PCR. The sample consists of about 91,000 clones, about two thirds of them appearing once. Sequencing was done on a sample of PBMCs. The V call is TRBV29-1, the J call TRBJ2-2; 7 positions match TRBD2. The source is a human donor in good health. Here the CDR3 DNA reads TGCAGCGTGCCTCTCAGGGAGGGCACCGGGGAGCTGTTTTTT. It codes for CSVPLREGTGELFF.